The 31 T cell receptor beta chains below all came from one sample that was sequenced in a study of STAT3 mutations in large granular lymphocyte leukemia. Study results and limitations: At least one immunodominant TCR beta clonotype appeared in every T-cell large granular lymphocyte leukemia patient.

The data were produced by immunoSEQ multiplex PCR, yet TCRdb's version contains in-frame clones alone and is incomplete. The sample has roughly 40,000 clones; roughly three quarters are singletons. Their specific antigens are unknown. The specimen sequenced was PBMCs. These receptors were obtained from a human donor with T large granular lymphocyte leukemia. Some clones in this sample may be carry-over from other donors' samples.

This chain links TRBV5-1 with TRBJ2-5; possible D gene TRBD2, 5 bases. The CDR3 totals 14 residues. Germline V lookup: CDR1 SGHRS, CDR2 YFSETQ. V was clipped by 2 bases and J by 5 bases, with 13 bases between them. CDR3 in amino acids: CASSFGTPGETQYF. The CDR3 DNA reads TGCGCCAGCAGCTTTGGAACCCCGGGGGAGACCCAGTACTTC.

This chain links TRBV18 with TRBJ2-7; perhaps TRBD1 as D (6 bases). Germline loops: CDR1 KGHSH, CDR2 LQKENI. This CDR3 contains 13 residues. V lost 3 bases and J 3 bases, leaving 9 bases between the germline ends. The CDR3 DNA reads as TGTGCCAGCTCACCTGACAGGTTCTACGAGCAGTACGTC. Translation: CASSPDRFYEQYV.

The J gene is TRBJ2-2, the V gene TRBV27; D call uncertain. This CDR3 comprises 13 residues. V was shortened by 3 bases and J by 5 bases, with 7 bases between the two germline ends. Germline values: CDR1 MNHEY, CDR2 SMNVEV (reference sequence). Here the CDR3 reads CASSFLGTGELFF. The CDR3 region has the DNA TGTGCCAGCAGTTTCCTAGGTACCGGGGAGCTGTTTTTT.

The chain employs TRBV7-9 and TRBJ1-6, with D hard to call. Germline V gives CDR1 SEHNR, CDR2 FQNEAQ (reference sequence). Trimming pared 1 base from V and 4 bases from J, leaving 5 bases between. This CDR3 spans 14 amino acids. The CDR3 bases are TGTGCCAGCAGCTTAGGGGTTTATAATTCACCCCTCCACTTT. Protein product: CASSLGVYNSPLHF. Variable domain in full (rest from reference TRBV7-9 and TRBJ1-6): DTGVSQNPRHKITKRGQNVTFRCDPISEHNRLYWYRQTLGQGPEFLTYFQNEAQLEKSRLLSDRFSAERPKGSFSTLEIQRTEQGDSAMYLCASSLGVYNSPLHFGNGTRLTVT.

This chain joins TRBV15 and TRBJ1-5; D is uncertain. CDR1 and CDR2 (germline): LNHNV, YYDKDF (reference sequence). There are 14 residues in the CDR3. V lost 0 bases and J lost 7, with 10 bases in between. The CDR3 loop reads CATSRDRVRQPQHF. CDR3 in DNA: TGTGCCACCAGCAGAGATCGGGTGCGGCAGCCCCAGCATTTT. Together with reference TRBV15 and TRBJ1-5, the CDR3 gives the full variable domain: DAMVIQNPRYQVTQFGKPVTLSCSQTLNHNVMYWYQQKSSQAPKLLFHYYDKDFNNEADTPDNFQSRRPNTSFCFLDIRSPGLGDTAMYLCATSRDRVRQPQHFGDGTRLSIL.

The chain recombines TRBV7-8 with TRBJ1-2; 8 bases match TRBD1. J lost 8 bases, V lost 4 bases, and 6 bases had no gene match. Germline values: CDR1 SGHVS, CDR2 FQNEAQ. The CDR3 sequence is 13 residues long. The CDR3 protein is CASSSRTGQGYTF. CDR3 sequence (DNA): TGTGCCAGCAGCTCGCGGACAGGGCAAGGCTACACCTTC. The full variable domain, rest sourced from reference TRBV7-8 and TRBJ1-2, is GAGVSQSPRYKVAKRGQDVALRCDPISGHVSLFWYQQALGQGPEFLTYFQNEAQLDKSGLPSDRFFAERPEGSVSTLKIQRTQQEDSAVYLCASSSRTGQGYTFGSGTRLTVV.

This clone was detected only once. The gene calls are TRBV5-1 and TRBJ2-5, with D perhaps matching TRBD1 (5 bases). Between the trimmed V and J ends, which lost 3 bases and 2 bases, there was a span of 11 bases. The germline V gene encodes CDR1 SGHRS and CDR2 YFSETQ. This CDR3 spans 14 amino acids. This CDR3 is CASSSQGRQETQYF. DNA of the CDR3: TGCGCCAGCAGCTCCCAGGGTCGACAAGAGACCCAGTACTTC.

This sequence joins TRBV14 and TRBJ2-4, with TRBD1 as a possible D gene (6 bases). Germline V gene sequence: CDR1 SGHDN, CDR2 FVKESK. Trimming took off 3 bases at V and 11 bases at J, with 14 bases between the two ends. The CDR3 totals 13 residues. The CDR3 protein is CASSQAGTSFQYF. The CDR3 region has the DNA TGTGCCAGCAGCCAGGCCGGGACATCTTTTCAGTACTTC.

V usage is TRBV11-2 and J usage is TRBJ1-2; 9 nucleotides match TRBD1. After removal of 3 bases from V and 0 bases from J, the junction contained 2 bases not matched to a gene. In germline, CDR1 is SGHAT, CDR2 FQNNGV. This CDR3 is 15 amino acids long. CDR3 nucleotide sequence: TGTGCCAGCAGCTTTACAGGGGGCGCTAACTATGGCTACACCTTC. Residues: CASSFTGGANYGYTF.

The CDR3 region has the DNA TGTGCCAGCAGCTTGACAAGTTATAGCAATCAGCCCCAGCATTTT. Translating gives CASSLTSYSNQPQHF. V gene TRBV11-2 combines with J gene TRBJ1-5; no reliable D call. The CDR3 is 15 amino acids. V was pared by 3 bases and J by 0 bases, with 9 bases between. Germline loops: CDR1 SGHAT, CDR2 FQNNGV.

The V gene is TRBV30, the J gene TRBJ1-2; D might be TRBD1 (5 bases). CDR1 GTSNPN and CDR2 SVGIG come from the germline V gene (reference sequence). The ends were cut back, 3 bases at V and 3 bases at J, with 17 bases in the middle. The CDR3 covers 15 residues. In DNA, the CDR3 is TGTGCCTGGAGGGATCAACTCAGGGTGTACTATGGCTACACCTTC. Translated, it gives CAWRDQLRVYYGYTF.

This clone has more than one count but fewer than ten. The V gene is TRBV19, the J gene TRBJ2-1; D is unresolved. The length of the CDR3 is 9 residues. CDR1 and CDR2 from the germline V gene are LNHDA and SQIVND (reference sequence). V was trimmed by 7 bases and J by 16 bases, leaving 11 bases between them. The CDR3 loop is CASIAVSFF. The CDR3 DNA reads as TGTGCCAGTATTGCGGTATCTTTCTTC.

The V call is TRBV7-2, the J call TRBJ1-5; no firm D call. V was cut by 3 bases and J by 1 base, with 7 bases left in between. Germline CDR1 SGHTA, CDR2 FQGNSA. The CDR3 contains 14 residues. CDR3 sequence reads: CASSFYPSNQPQHF. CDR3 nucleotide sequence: TGTGCCAGCAGCTTTTATCCAAGCAATCAGCCCCAGCATTTT.

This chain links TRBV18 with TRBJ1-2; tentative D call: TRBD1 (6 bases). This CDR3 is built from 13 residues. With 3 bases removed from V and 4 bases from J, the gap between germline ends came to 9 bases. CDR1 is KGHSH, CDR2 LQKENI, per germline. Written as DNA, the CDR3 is TGTGCCAGCTCACCTGAAGGGGGCTATGGCTACACCTTC. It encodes CASSPEGGYGYTF.

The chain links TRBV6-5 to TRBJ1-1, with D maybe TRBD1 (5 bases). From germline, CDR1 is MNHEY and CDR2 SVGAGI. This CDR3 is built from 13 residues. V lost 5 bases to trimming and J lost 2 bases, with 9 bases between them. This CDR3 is CASSKGLNTEAFF. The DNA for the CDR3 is TGTGCCAGCAGTAAGGGGCTCAACACTGAAGCTTTCTTT.

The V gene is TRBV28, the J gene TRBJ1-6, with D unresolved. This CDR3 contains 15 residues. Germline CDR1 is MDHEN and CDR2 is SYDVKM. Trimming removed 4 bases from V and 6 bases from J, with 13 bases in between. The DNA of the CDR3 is TGTGCCAGCAGTTCCCCGGCAGGACCTAATTCACCCCTCCACTTT. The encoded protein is CASSSPAGPNSPLHF.

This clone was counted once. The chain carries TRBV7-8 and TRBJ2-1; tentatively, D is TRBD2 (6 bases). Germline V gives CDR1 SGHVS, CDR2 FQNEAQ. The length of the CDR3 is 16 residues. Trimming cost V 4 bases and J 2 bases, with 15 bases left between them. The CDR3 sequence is CASSSGLTNTYNEQFF. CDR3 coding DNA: TGTGCCAGCAGCTCGGGACTCACAAACACCTACAATGAGCAGTTCTTC.

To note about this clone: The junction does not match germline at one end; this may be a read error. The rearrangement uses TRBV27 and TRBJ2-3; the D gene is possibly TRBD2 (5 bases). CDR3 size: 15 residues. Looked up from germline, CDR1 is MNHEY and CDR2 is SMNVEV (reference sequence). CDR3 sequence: CASSLAGRETDTQYF. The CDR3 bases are TGTGCCAGTAGTTTAGCTGGTAGGGAGACAGATACGCAGTATTTT.

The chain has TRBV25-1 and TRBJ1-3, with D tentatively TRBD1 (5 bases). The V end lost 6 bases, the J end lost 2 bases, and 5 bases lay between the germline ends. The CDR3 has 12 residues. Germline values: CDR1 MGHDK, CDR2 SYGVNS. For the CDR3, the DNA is TGTGCCAGCAGGGGGCCTGGAAACACCATATATTTT. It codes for CASRGPGNTIYF.

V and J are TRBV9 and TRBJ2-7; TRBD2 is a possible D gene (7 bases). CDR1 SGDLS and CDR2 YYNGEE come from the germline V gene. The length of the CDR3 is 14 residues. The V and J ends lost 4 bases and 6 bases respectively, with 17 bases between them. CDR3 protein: CASSPSQGGVEQYF. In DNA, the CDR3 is TGTGCCAGCAGCCCTTCCCAAGGGGGGGTCGAGCAGTACTTC.

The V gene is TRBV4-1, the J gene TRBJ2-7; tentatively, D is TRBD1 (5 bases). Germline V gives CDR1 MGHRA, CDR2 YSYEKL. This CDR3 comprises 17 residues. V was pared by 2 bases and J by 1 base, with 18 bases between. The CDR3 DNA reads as TGCGCCAGCAGCCAACAACCACCCCAGGGAAAGTCCTACGAGCAGTACGTC. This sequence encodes CASSQQPPQGKSYEQYV.

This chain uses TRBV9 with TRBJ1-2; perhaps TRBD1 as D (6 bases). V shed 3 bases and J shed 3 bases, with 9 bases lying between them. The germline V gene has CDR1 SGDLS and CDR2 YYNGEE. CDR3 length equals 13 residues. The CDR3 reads CASSEGGDYGYTF. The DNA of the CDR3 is TGTGCCAGCAGCGAAGGGGGTGACTATGGCTACACCTTC.

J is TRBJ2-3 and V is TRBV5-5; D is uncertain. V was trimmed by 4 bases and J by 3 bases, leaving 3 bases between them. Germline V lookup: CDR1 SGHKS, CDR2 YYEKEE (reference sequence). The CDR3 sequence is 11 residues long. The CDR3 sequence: CASSLTDTQYF. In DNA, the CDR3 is TGTGCCAGCAGCCTGACAGATACGCAGTATTTT.

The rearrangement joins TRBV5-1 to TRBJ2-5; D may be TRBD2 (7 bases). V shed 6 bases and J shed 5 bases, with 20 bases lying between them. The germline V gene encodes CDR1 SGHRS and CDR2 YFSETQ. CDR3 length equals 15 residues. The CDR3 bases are TGCGCCAGCACCGGAGGGGGGGGGCCCGGGGAGACCCAGTACTTC. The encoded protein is CASTGGGGPGETQYF.

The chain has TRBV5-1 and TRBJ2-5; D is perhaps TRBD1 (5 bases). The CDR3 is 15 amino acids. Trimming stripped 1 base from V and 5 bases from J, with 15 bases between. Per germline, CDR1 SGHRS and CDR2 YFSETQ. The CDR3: CASSLWQPKGETQYF. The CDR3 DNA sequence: TGCGCCAGCAGCTTGTGGCAGCCAAAGGGGGAGACCCAGTACTTC.

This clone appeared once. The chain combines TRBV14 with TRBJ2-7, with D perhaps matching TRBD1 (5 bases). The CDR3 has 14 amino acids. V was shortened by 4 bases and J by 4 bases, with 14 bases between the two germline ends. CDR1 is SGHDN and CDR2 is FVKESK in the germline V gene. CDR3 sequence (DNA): TGTGCCAGCAGCCTTATAGACAGTCTGTACGAGCAGTACTTC. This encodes CASSLIDSLYEQYF.

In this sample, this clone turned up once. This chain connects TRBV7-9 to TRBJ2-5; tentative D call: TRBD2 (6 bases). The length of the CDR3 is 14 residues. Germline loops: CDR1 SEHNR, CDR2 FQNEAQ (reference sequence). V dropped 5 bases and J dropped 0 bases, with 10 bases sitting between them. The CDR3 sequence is CASSLTSYQETQYF. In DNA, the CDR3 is TGTGCCAGCAGCCTAACTAGCTACCAAGAGACCCAGTACTTC.

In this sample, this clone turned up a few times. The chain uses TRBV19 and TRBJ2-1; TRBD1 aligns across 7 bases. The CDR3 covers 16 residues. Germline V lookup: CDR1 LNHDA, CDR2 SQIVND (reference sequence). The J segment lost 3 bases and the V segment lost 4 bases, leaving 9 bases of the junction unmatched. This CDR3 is CASSKSPGGIYNEQFF. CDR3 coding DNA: TGTGCCAGTAGTAAATCACCAGGGGGTATCTACAATGAGCAGTTCTTC.

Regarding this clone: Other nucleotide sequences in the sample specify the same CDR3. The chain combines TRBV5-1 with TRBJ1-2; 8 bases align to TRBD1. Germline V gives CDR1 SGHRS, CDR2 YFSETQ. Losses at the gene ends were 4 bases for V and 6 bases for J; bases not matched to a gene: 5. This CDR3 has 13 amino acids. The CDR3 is CASSVQGGDGYTF. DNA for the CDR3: TGCGCCAGCAGCGTACAGGGGGGAGATGGCTACACCTTC.

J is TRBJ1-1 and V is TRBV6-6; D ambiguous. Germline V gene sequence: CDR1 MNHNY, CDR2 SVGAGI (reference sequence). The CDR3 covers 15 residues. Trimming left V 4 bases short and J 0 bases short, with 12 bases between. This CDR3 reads CASSLSNTLNTEAFF. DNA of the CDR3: TGTGCCAGCAGTTTGAGTAACACTTTGAACACTGAAGCTTTCTTT.

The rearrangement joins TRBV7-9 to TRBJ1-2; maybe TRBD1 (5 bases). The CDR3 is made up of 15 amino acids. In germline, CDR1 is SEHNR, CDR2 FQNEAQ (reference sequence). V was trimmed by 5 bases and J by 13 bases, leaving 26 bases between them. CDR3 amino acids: CASSIANGGSMACTF. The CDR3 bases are TGTGCCAGCAGCATTGCTAATGGGGGTTCTATGGCTTGCACCTTC.